These 26 T cell receptor beta chains originate from one sample sequenced in a study of shared T cell receptors in the human thymus (dated by TCRdb to about 2021). Receptor libraries were prepared by the immunoSEQ multiplex PCR assay. TCRdb holds this immuneACCESS table with in-frame rearrangements only. Some clones are missing; in checked studies, unresolved V genes explain under half, and the rest has no known cause. The sample table contains hundreds of thousands of clones; only one count was recorded for 70% to 90% of them. The ten largest clones take up roughly 0.01% of the sample. This sample was also put to use in a study of human thymus T cells.

Sequencing was carried out using thymocytes. The receptor set was obtained from a girl in the first two years of life with a congenital heart defect. Donor details come from another sample of the same person, matched by shared clones.

This clone came up a few times. The chain recombines TRBV5-1 with TRBJ1-1, with D possibly being TRBD1 (6 bases). Germline loops: CDR1 SGHRS, CDR2 YFSETQ. There are 13 residues in the CDR3. V shed 6 bases and J shed 8 bases, with 17 bases lying between them. The CDR3 is CASTRPDQGEAFF. The CDR3 DNA is TGCGCCAGCACTCGGCCCGATCAGGGGGAAGCTTTCTTT.

The chain carries TRBV7-9 and TRBJ2-1; 9 bases are a match to TRBD1. Losses at the gene ends were 6 bases for V and 10 bases for J; bases not matched to a gene: 13. Germline V lookup: CDR1 SEHNR, CDR2 FQNEAQ (reference sequence). The CDR3 is 15 residues long. The CDR3 region is CASRPDRGKGREQFF. CDR3 bases: TGTGCCAGCAGACCCGACAGGGGGAAAGGTCGCGAGCAGTTCTTC.

V and J are TRBV6-1 and TRBJ1-6, with 7 bases fitting TRBD1. Unmatched junction bases numbered 9, after V lost 4 bases and J lost 6 bases. Germline values: CDR1 MNHNS, CDR2 SASEGT. The CDR3 length is 16 residues. CDR3 residues: CASSATGQPINSPLHF. In DNA form, the CDR3 reads TGTGCCAGCAGTGCAACGGGACAGCCGATTAATTCACCCCTCCACTTT.

This clone showed up just once. This sequence joins TRBV7-2 and TRBJ1-6, with D possibly matching TRBD1 (5 bases). The ends were cut back, 1 base at V and 7 bases at J, with 17 bases in the middle. Germline assignment: CDR1 SGHTA and CDR2 FQGNSA. This CDR3 spans 17 amino acids. The CDR3 is CASSLVGWAGSNSPLHF. CDR3 coding DNA: TGTGCCAGCAGCTTAGTAGGGTGGGCAGGGTCGAATTCACCCCTCCACTTT.

This clone has a single count. The J gene is TRBJ1-2, the V gene TRBV29-1; D gene uncertain. From germline, CDR1 is SQVTM and CDR2 ANQGSEA. The CDR3 is 10 amino acids. As DNA, the CDR3 is TGCAGAGTGGAGGTCTATGGCTACACCTTC. This encodes CRVEVYGYTF.

This clone has more than one count but fewer than ten. The CDR3 DNA reads as TGTGCCAGCAGCCCCCGGCTACGGGAGGGCTACGAGCAGTACTTC. It encodes CASSPRLREGYEQYF. The chain combines TRBV7-2 with TRBJ2-7; the match to TRBD2 covers 8 bases. V lost 5 bases, J lost 3 bases, and 9 bases stayed unmatched. The CDR3 is 15 residues long. Per the germline V gene, CDR1 is SGHTA and CDR2 is FQGNSA.

The genes are TRBV5-4 and TRBJ1-1; D uncertain. The CDR3 is 16 amino acids. V dropped 4 bases and J dropped 0 bases, with 16 bases sitting between them. CDR1 is SGHNT, CDR2 YYREEE, per germline (reference sequence). The CDR3 is CASSPWRVELNTEAFF. The CDR3 nucleotides read TGTGCCAGCAGCCCCTGGAGGGTCGAACTGAACACTGAAGCTTTCTTT.

This chain joins TRBV5-4 and TRBJ2-2, with TRBD2 matching 9 bases. J lost 9 bases, V lost 2 bases, and 14 bases had no gene match. The CDR3 is 17 residues long. Germline CDR1 SGHNT, CDR2 YYREEE (reference sequence). The CDR3 loop is CASSFMERGADFRELFF. Here the CDR3 DNA reads TGTGCCAGCAGCTTCATGGAGCGGGGGGCTGACTTCCGGGAGCTGTTTTTT.

V is TRBV4-1 and J is TRBJ2-5, with 10 bases aligning to TRBD2. Germline CDR1 and CDR2: MGHRA and YSYEKL. Trimming took 0 bases from V and 3 from J; bases not matched to a gene: 16. This CDR3 is 20 amino acids long. CDR3 region: CASSQDCGASGGETEETQYF. CDR3 DNA: TGCGCCAGCAGCCAAGATTGTGGGGCTAGCGGGGGAGAAACAGAAGAGACCCAGTACTTC.

The chain joins TRBV14 to TRBJ2-7; D may be TRBD1 (5 bases). Trimming took 0 bases from V and 3 from J, leaving 15 bases between them. CDR1 and CDR2 (germline): SGHDN, FVKESK. The CDR3 contains 16 residues. The CDR3 bases are TGTGCCAGCAGCCAAGATCCCTTCCAGGGTGGCTACGAGCAGTACTTC. This gives the protein CASSQDPFQGGYEQYF.

The chain has TRBV7-9 and TRBJ2-7, with TRBD1 matching over 7 bases. The CDR3 consists of 12 residues. Looked up from germline, CDR1 is SEHNR and CDR2 is FQNEAQ (reference sequence). V was clipped by 5 bases and J by 6 bases; unmatched bases: 4. The CDR3 DNA is TGTGCCAGCAGCAAACAGGGGCGCGAGCAGTACTTC. Translated, it gives CASSKQGREQYF.

J is TRBJ2-1 and V is TRBV7-4; D may be TRBD1 (6 bases). Germline V gene sequence: CDR1 SGHVT, CDR2 SQSDAQ. Trimming removed 4 bases at V and 8 bases at J, with 27 bases between. This CDR3 region has 18 residues. Written as DNA, the CDR3 is TGTGCCAGCAGCTCCTCCGCCGGACAGCAGACCTTACGCTATGAGCAGTTCTTC. It yields the protein CASSSSAGQQTLRYEQFF.

The chain joins TRBV25-1 to TRBJ1-2, with D unclear. Trimming removed 4 bases from V and 0 bases from J, with 15 bases in between. The germline V gene encodes CDR1 MGHDK and CDR2 SYGVNS. The CDR3 extends over 16 amino acids. CDR3 sequence: CASSGLVAGANYGYTF. The DNA of the CDR3 is TGTGCCAGCAGTGGCTTGGTGGCCGGAGCTAACTATGGCTACACCTTC.

This clone was seen only once. The chain couples TRBV25-1 to TRBJ2-3, with TRBD2 matching over 7 bases. The CDR3 loop spans 14 amino acids. J was trimmed by 2 bases and V by 7 bases; bases with no gene match: 6. Germline V CDR1 and CDR2: MGHDK, SYGVNS. This CDR3 is CASTGGLTTDTQYF. The CDR3 coding sequence is TGTGCCAGCACGGGGGGTCTCACCACAGATACGCAGTATTTT. Full variable domain (rest looked up from reference TRBV25-1 and TRBJ2-3): EADIYQTPRYLVIGTGKKITLECSQTMGHDKMYWYQQDPGMELHLIHYSYGVNSTEKGDLSSESTVSRIRTEHFPLTLESARPSHTSQYLCASTGGLTTDTQYFGPGTRLTVL.

The chain links TRBV6-5 to TRBJ1-1; D call uncertain. CDR3 length: 14 residues. Between the trimmed V and J ends, which lost 7 bases and 1 base, there was a span of 13 bases. CDR1 and CDR2 from the germline V gene are MNHEY and SVGAGI. The CDR3: CASNPKRENTEAFF. CDR3 in DNA: TGTGCCAGCAACCCCAAACGGGAGAACACTGAAGCTTTCTTT.

The rearrangement links TRBV5-4 to TRBJ2-7, with 9 bases aligning to TRBD1. CDR1 SGHNT and CDR2 YYREEE come from the germline V gene (reference sequence). CDR3 length: 18 amino acids. The V gene end was trimmed by 0 bases and the J gene end by 0 bases; junction bases not matched to a gene: 10. CDR3 in DNA: TGTGCCAGCAGCTTGGTTGGGACAGGGAGTGGCACCTCCTACGAGCAGTACTTC. Residues: CASSLVGTGSGTSYEQYF.

The rearrangement uses TRBV4-3 and TRBJ2-7, with D unclear. The CDR3 totals 17 residues. Germline values: CDR1 LGHNA, CDR2 YSLEER. V lost 0 bases, J lost 7 bases, and 22 bases lay in between. DNA of the CDR3: TGCGCCAGCAGCCAAGAATTTCAGCGTAATGATATACGGGAGCAGTACTTC. Translation: CASSQEFQRNDIREQYF.

This rearrangement joins TRBV10-3 to TRBJ1-5, with D possibly being TRBD1 (5 bases). Trimming shortened V by 8 bases and J by 1 base, and 9 bases separated the two germline ends. This CDR3 is built from 13 residues. Germline CDR1 reads ENHRY; CDR2 reads SYGVKD. The CDR3: CAIRGHSNQPQHF. The CDR3 DNA is TGTGCCATCCGTGGACACAGCAATCAGCCCCAGCATTTT.

J is TRBJ1-6 and V is TRBV5-1; D is unresolved. The V gene lost 4 bases and the J gene lost 9 bases, with 23 bases spanning the gap. Germline V CDR1 and CDR2: SGHRS, YFSETQ. The CDR3 covers 17 residues. The CDR3 loop reads CASSPRGNDLHGSPLHF. CDR3 nucleotides: TGCGCCAGCAGCCCGAGAGGGAACGACCTGCACGGTTCACCCCTCCACTTT.

This clone appeared a few times. The V call is TRBV7-4, the J call TRBJ1-2, with D possibly matching TRBD1 (6 bases). The CDR3 has 15 residues. The ends were cut back, 2 bases at V and 7 bases at J, with 17 bases in the middle. Germline V CDR1 and CDR2: SGHVT, SQSDAQ. The CDR3 nucleotides read TGTGCCAGCAGCTTACCACACGCAGGGGCTGGTGGCTACACCTTC. Translation gives CASSLPHAGAGGYTF.

This chain links TRBV13 with TRBJ1-3; D is possibly TRBD1 (6 bases). This CDR3 contains 15 residues. Germline V lookup: CDR1 PRHDT, CDR2 FYEKMQ (reference sequence). V was pared by 4 bases and J by 2 bases, with 12 bases between. The CDR3 DNA reads TGTGCCAGCAGCTACCGACAGGCGGCTGGAAACACCATATATTTT. As protein: CASSYRQAAGNTIYF.

The chain combines TRBV10-3 with TRBJ2-6; D remains ambiguous. With 10 bases removed from V and 0 bases from J, the gap between germline ends came to 4 bases. The CDR3 totals 12 residues. From germline, CDR1 is ENHRY and CDR2 SYGVKD. The CDR3 coding sequence is TGTGCCACCCTCTCTGGGGCCAACGTCCTGACTTTC. It translates to CATLSGANVLTF.

The chain is built from TRBV5-4 and TRBJ2-3; the D gene is possibly TRBD2 (6 bases). Looked up from germline, CDR1 is SGHNT and CDR2 is YYREEE (reference sequence). The CDR3 is 13 amino acids. With 2 bases removed from V and 10 bases from J, the gap between germline ends came to 14 bases. The CDR3 loop is CASSFGGSLPQYF. The CDR3 coding sequence is TGTGCCAGCAGCTTCGGGGGTAGTCTCCCGCAGTATTTT.

The V and J genes are TRBV5-6 and TRBJ1-5; no clear D gene. The CDR3 extends over 17 amino acids. V was pared by 4 bases and J by 1 base, with 18 bases between. Germline values: CDR1 SGHDT, CDR2 YYEEEE. The chain's CDR3 is CASSLAFARGSNQPQHF. The CDR3 coding sequence is TGTGCCAGCAGCCTGGCCTTCGCCCGAGGAAGCAATCAGCCCCAGCATTTT.

The J gene is TRBJ2-7, the V gene TRBV4-1; 10 nucleotides match TRBD1. Germline values: CDR1 MGHRA, CDR2 YSYEKL. Trimming took 0 bases from V and 5 from J; bases not matched to a gene: 25. The CDR3 contains 22 residues. CDR3 in amino acids: CASSQDPRRPRALGQGGHEQYF. CDR3 nucleotides: TGCGCCAGCAGCCAAGACCCACGGCGCCCACGGGCTCTCGGACAGGGGGGACACGAGCAGTACTTC.

V is TRBV6-5 and J is TRBJ1-3; D is unresolved. CDR1 MNHEY and CDR2 SVGAGI come from the germline V gene. V shed 0 bases and J shed 3 bases, with 9 bases lying between them. This CDR3 is built from 15 residues. The CDR3 reads CASSYSSGVGNTIYF. The CDR3 DNA reads as TGTGCCAGCAGTTACTCATCCGGGGTTGGAAACACCATATATTTT.